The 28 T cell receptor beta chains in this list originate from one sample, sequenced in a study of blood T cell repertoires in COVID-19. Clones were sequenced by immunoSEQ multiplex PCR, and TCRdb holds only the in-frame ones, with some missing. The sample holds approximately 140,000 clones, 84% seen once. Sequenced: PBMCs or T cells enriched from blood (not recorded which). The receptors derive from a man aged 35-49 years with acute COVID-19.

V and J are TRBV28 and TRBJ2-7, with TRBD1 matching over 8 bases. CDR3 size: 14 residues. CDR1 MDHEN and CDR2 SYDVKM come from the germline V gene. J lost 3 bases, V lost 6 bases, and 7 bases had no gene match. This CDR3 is CASRSGTGHYEQYF. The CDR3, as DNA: TGTGCCAGCAGATCCGGGACAGGTCACTACGAGCAGTACTTC. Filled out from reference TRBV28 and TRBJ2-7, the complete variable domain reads DVKVTQSSRYLVKRTGEKVFLECVQDMDHENMFWYRQDPGLGLRLIYFSYDVKMKEKGDIPEGYSVSREKKERFSLILESASTNQTSMYLCASRSGTGHYEQYFGPGTRLTVT.

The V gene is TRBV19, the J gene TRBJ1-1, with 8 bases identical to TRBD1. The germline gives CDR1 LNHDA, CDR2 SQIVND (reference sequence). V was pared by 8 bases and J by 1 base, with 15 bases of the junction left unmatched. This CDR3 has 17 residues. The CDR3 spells CASGNHRGTGGNTEAFF. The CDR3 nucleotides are TGTGCCAGTGGGAACCATCGAGGGACAGGCGGGAACACTGAAGCTTTCTTT.

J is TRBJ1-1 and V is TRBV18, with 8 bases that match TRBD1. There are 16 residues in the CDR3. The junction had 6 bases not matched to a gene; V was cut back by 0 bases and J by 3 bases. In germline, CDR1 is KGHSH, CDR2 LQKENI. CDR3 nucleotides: TGTGCCAGCTCACCACCTTCGACAGGGGCCTACACTGAAGCTTTCTTT. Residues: CASSPPSTGAYTEAFF.

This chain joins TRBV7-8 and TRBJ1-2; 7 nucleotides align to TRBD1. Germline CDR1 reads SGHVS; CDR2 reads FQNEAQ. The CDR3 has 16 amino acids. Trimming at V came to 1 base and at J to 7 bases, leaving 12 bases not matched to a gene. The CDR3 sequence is CASSLVGGQGVGGYTF. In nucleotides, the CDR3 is TGTGCCAGCAGCTTAGTAGGGGGCCAGGGGGTCGGTGGCTACACCTTC.

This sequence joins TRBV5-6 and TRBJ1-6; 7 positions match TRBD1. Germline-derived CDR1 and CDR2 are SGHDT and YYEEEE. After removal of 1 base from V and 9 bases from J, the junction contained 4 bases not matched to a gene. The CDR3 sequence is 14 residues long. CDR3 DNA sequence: TGTGCCAGCAGCTTGTGGGGACAGAGTTCACCCCTCCACTTT. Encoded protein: CASSLWGQSSPLHF.

CDR3 DNA: TGTGCCAGCAGCGGGAGGGAAGCTGGAAACACCATATATTTT. Protein sequence: CASSGREAGNTIYF. This sequence joins TRBV9 and TRBJ1-3; D not resolved. Germline CDR1 SGDLS, CDR2 YYNGEE. Trimming removed 3 bases from V and 2 bases from J, with 9 bases in between. The CDR3 loop spans 14 amino acids.

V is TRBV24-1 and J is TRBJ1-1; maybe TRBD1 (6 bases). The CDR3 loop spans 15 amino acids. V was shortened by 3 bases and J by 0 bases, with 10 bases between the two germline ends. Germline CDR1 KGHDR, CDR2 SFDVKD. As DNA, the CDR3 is TGTGCCACCAGTGATGGACAGCGTTTGAACACTGAAGCTTTCTTT. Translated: CATSDGQRLNTEAFF.

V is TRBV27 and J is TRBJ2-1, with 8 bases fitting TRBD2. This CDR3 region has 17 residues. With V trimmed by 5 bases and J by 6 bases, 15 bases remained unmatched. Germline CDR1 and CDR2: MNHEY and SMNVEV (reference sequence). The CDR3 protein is CASSPRLWAGGANEQFF. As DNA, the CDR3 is TGTGCCAGCAGTCCCAGGTTGTGGGCGGGGGGCGCCAATGAGCAGTTCTTC.

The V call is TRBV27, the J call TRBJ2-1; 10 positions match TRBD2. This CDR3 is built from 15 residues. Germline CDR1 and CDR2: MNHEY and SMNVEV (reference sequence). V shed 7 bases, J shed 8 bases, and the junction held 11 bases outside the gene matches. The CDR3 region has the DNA TGTGCCAGCACATTCATAGCGGGGGGCCTCGATGAGCAGTTCTTC. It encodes CASTFIAGGLDEQFF.

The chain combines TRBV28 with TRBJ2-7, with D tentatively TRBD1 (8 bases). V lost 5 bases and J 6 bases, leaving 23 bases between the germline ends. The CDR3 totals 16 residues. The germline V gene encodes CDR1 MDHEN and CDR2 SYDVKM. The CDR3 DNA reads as TGTGCCAGCAGTCCTATCTCGGACAGGGAGGGGGGCGAGCAGTACTTC. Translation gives CASSPISDREGGEQYF. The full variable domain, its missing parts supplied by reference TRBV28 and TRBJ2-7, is DVKVTQSSRYLVKRTGEKVFLECVQDMDHENMFWYRQDPGLGLRLIYFSYDVKMKEKGDIPEGYSVSREKKERFSLILESASTNQTSMYLCASSPISDREGGEQYFGPGTRLTVT.

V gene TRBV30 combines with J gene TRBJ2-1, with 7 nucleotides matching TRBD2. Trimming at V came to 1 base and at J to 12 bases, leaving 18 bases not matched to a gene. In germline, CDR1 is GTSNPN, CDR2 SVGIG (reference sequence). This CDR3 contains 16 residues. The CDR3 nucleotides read TGTGCCTGGAGTGACGCCCGGCGACTAGCCGCTTTAGGGCAGTTCTTC. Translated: CAWSDARRLAALGQFF.

Here the CDR3 reads CASRPKGQGYIGAYGYTF. In nucleotides, the CDR3 is TGTGCCAGCAGACCCAAAGGACAGGGTTATATCGGGGCGTATGGCTACACCTTC. This rearrangement joins TRBV9 to TRBJ1-2; 8 nucleotides agree with TRBD1. Germline V gene lookup returns CDR1 SGDLS and CDR2 YYNGEE. V lost 5 bases and J lost 5; bases outside the gene matches: 20. There are 18 residues in the CDR3. Using reference TRBV9 and TRBJ1-2 for the parts outside the CDR3, the full variable domain is DSGVTQTPKHLITATGQRVTLRCSPRSGDLSVYWYQQSLDQGLQFLIQYYNGEERAKGNILERFSAQQFPDLHSELNLSSLELGDSALYFCASRPKGQGYIGAYGYTFGSGTRLTVV.

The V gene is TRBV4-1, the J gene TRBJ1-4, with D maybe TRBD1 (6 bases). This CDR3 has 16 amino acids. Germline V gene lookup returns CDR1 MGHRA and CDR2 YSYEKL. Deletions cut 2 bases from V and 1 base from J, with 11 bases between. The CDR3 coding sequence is TGCGCCAGCAGCCAACAGGGGACGGAAACTAATGAAAAACTGTTTTTT. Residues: CASSQQGTETNEKLFF.

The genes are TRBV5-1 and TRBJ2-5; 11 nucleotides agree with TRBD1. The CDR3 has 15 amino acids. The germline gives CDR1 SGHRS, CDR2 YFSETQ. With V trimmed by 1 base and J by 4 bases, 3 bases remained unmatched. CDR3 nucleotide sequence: TGCGCCAGCAGCTTGCTGGGACAGGGGGGAGAGACCCAGTACTTC. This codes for CASSLLGQGGETQYF.

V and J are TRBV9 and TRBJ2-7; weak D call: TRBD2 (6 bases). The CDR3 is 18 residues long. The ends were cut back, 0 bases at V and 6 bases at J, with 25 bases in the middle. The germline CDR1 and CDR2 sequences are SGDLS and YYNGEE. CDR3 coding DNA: TGTGCCAGCAGCGTAGCCTCGGGTGCCAGCGGGCCTCTCGGCGAGCAGTACTTC. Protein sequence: CASSVASGASGPLGEQYF.

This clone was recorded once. CDR3 sequence (DNA): TGTGCCAGCAGCCAAGATCAAGCGGGGGGTTTAGATACGCAGTATTTT. Protein: CASSQDQAGGLDTQYF. The chain carries TRBV4-2 and TRBJ2-3, with TRBD2 identical over 9 bases. From germline, CDR1 is LGHNA and CDR2 YNFKEQ. CDR3 size: 16 residues. V shed 0 bases and J 5 bases; nucleotides not matched to a gene: 6.

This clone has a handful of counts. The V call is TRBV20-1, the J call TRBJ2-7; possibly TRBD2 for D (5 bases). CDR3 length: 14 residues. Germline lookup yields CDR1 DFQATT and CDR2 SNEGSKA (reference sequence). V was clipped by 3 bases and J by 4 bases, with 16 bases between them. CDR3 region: CSASSGRIGYEQYF. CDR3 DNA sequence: TGCAGTGCTAGTTCGGGAAGGATTGGGTACGAGCAGTACTTC.

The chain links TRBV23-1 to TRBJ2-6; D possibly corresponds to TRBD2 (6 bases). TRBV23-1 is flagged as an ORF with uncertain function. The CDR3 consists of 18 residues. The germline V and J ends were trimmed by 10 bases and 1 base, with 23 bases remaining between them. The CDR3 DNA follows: TGCGCCACCCCCGGGGGTGGACTCCGGCGGTCTGGGGCCAACGTCCTGACTTTC. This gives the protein CATPGGGLRRSGANVLTF.

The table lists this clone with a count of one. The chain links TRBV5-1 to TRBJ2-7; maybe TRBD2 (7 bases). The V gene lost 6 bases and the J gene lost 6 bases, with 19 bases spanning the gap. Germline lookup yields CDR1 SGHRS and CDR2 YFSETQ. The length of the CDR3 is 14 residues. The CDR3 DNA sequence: TGCGCCAGCAAGGGGGGGCAGGGTTTGGTCGAGCAGTACTTC. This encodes CASKGGQGLVEQYF. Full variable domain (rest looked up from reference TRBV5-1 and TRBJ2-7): KAGVTQTPRYLIKTRGQQVTLSCSPISGHRSVSWYQQTPGQGLQFLFEYFSETQRNKGNFPGRFSGRQFSNSRSEMNVSTLELGDSALYLCASKGGQGLVEQYFGPGTRLTVT.

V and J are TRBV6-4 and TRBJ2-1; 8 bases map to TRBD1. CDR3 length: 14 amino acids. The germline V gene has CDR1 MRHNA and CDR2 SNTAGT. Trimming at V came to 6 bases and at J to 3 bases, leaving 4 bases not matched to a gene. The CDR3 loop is CASRYRGIYNEQFF. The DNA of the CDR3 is TGTGCCAGCAGGTACAGGGGGATCTACAATGAGCAGTTCTTC.

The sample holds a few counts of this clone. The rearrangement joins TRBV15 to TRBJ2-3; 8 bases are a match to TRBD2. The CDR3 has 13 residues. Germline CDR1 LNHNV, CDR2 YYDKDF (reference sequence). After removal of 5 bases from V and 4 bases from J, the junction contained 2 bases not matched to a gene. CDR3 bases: TGTGCCACCAGCCGGACTAGCTCAGATACGCAGTATTTT. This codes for CATSRTSSDTQYF.

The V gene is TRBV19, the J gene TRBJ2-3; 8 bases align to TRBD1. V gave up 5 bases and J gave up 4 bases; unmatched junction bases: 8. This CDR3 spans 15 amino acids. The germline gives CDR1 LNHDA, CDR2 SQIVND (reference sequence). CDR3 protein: CASSETGVRADTQYF. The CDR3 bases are TGTGCCAGTAGTGAGACAGGGGTAAGGGCAGATACGCAGTATTTT.

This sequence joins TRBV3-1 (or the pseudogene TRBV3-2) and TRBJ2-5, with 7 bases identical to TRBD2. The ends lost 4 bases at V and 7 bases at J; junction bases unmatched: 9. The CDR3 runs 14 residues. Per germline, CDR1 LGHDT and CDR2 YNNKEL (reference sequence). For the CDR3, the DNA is TGTGCCAGCAGCCCCGGGACTACGGGGGGGACCCAGTACTTC. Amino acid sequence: CASSPGTTGGTQYF.

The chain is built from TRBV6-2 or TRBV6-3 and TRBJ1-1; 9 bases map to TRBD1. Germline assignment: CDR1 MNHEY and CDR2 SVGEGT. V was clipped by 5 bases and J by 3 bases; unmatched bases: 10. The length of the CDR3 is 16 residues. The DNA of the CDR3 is TGTGCCAGCAGTCCCGGGACAGGGCTCGGAGACACTGAAGCTTTCTTT. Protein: CASSPGTGLGDTEAFF.

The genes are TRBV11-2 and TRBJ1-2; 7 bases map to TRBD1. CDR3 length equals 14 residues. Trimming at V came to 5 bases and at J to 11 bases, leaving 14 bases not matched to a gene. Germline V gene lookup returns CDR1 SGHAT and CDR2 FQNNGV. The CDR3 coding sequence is TGTGCCAGCAGCACCATTAACGGACAGGTTCATTACACCTTC. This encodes CASSTINGQVHYTF.

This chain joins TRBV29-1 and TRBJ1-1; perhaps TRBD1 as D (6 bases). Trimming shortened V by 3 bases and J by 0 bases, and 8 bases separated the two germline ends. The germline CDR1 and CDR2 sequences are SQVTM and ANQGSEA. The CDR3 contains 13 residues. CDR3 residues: CSVDRQVNTEAFF. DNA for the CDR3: TGCAGCGTTGATCGACAGGTGAACACTGAAGCTTTCTTT.

The CDR3 nucleotides are TGCAGCGTTGAAGAGTCAAGCAATCAGCCCCAGCATTTT. Amino acids: CSVEESSNQPQHF. The rearrangement joins TRBV29-1 to TRBJ1-5; D remains ambiguous. Germline loops: CDR1 SQVTM, CDR2 ANQGSEA. CDR3 length equals 13 residues. V was trimmed by 0 bases and J by 1 base, leaving 4 bases between them.

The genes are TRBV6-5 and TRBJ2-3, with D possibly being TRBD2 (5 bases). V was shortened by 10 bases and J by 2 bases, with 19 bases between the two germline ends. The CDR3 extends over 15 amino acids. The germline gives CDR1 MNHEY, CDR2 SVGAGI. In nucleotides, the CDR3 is TGTGCCACAGAACCACTGAAGACTAACACAGATACGCAGTATTTT. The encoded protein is CATEPLKTNTDTQYF.